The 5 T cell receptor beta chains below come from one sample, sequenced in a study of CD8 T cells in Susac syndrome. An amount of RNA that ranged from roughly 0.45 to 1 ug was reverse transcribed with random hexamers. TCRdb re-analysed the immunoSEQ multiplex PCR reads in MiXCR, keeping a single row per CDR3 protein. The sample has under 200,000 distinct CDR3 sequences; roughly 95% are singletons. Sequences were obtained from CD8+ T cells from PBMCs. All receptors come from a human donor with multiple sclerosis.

The CDR3, as DNA: TGTGCCAGCAGACCCCGGGGGTCCCCCTACGAGCAGTACTTC. It encodes CASRPRGSPYEQYF. The chain carries TRBV27 and TRBJ2-7; D is possibly TRBD2 (6 bases). The CDR3 runs to 14 residues. Trimming took off 6 bases at V and 2 bases at J, with 14 bases between the two ends. Germline V gives CDR1 MNHEY, CDR2 SMNVEV (reference sequence).

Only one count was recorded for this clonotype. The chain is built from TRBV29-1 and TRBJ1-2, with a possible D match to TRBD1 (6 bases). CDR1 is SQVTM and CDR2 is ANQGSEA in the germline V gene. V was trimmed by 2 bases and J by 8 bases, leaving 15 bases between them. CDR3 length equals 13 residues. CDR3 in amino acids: CSVEPNRVRGYTF. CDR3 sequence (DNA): TGCAGCGTTGAACCCAACAGGGTCCGGGGCTACACCTTC.

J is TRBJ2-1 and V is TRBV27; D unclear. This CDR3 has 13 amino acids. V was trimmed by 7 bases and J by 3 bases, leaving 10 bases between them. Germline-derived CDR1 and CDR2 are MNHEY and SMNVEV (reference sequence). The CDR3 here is CASKPAGYNEQFF. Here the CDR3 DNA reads TGTGCCAGCAAACCCGCCGGCTACAATGAGCAGTTCTTC.

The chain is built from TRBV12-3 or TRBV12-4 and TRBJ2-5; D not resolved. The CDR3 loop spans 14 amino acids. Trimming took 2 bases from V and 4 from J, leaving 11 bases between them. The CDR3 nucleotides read TGTGCCAGCAGTTTATTCCTCGGTGGAGAGACCCAGTACTTC. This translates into CASSLFLGGETQYF.

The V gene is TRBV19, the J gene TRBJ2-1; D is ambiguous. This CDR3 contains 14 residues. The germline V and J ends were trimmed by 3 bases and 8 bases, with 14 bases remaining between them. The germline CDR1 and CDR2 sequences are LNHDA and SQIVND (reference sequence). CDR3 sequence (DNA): TGTGCCAGTAGTATTGTGACAACCTCCGATGAGCAGTTCTTC. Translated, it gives CASSIVTTSDEQFF.